This T cell receptor (beta chain) comes out of a study of cytomegalovirus exposure and HLA in healthy donors. TCRdb keeps only in-frame clones here, not all; method: immunoSEQ multiplex PCR. Of around 98,000 clones in the sample, 87% were seen once. As for this clone: The target antigen is unknown.

The study, taken as a whole, reports: Researchers catalogued around 150 TCR beta chains as cytomegalovirus-associated.

The CDR3 length is 13 residues. The germline CDR1 and CDR2 sequences are MNHNS and SASEGT. Trimming shortened V by 5 bases and J by 2 bases, and 10 bases separated the two germline ends. The V call is TRBV6-1, the J call TRBJ2-7; the D gene is possibly TRBD1 (6 bases). The sequencing input was PBMCs. The sequence derives from a man between 18 and 35 years old in good health and CMV-seropositive. The CDR3 bases are TGTGCCAGCAGTTCTGGACAGACCTACGAGCAGTACTTC. Encoded protein: CASSSGQTYEQYF.